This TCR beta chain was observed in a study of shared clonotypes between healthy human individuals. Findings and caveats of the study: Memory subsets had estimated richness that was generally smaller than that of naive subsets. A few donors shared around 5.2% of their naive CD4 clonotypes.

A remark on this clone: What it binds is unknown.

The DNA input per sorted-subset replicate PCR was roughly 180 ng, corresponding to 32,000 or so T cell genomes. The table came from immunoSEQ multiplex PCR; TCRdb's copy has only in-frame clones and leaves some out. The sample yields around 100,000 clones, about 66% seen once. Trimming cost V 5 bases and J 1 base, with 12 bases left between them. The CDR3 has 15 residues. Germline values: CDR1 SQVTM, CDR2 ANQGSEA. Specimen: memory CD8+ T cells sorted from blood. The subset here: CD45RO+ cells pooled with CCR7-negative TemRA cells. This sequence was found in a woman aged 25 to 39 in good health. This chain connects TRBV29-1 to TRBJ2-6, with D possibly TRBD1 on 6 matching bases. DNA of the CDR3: TGCAGCGTTACTAATGGACAGTCTGGGGCCAACGTCCTGACTTTC. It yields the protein CSVTNGQSGANVLTF.